The 18 T cell receptor beta chains presented below share a single source sample, sequenced in a study of blood T cell repertoires in COVID-19. The method was immunoSEQ multiplex PCR; TCRdb's version includes in-frame clones alone and lacks a portion of them. The repertoire consists of tens of thousands of clones, with roughly 90% occurring once and the leading ten covering around 3.7%. The specimen was peripheral blood. The receptors shown here come from a human donor in a cohort sampled during active COVID-19.

This chain joins TRBV4-3 and TRBJ2-1, with 11 bases that match TRBD2. Looked up from germline, CDR1 is LGHNA and CDR2 is YSLEER. This CDR3 comprises 17 residues. Trimming at V came to 0 bases and at J to 6 bases, leaving 7 bases not matched to a gene. The CDR3 DNA sequence: TGCGCCAGCAGCCAAGACCATATAGCGGGGGGGGGCAATGAGCAGTTCTTC. This translates into CASSQDHIAGGGNEQFF.

This rearrangement joins TRBV11-3 to TRBJ2-5; D gene uncertain. The germline V gene encodes CDR1 SGHNT and CDR2 YENEEA. Trimming removed 4 bases from V and 7 bases from J, with 10 bases in between. This CDR3 is 12 amino acids long. The CDR3 coding sequence is TGTGCCAGCAGCTCCGGCCGCGGGACCCAGTACTTC. The encoded protein is CASSSGRGTQYF.

The V gene is TRBV5-4, the J gene TRBJ2-7; TRBD1 matches at 8 bases. After removal of 4 bases from V and 4 bases from J, the junction contained 4 bases not matched to a gene. Germline V gene data show CDR1 as SGHNT and CDR2 as YYREEE (reference sequence). This CDR3 has 13 amino acids. The CDR3 sequence: CASSLRQGYEQYF. Here the CDR3 DNA reads TGTGCCAGCAGCCTAAGACAGGGGTACGAGCAGTACTTC.

CDR3 loop: CSVEGGTSSYNEQFF. DNA of the CDR3: TGCAGCGTTGAAGGCGGGACGAGCTCCTACAATGAGCAGTTCTTC. V is TRBV29-1 and J is TRBJ2-1; D possibly corresponds to TRBD2 (6 bases). V dropped 1 base and J dropped 0 bases, with 10 bases sitting between them. This CDR3 is built from 15 residues. The germline CDR1 and CDR2 sequences are SQVTM and ANQGSEA.

The rearrangement joins TRBV28 to TRBJ2-2; D gene ambiguous. This CDR3 contains 13 residues. Germline assignment: CDR1 MDHEN and CDR2 SYDVKM. Trimming removed 5 bases from V and 7 bases from J, with 11 bases in between. DNA of the CDR3: TGTGCCAGCAGTGTCTTCCTCGGCGGGGAGCTGTTTTTT. Its translation is CASSVFLGGELFF.

The chain employs TRBV24-1 and TRBJ2-3; 7 bases fit TRBD2. Germline V CDR1 and CDR2: KGHDR, SFDVKD. CDR3 length: 16 amino acids. V lost 2 bases, J lost 2 bases, and 6 bases stayed unmatched. CDR3 amino acids: CATSDWAGVTTDTQYF. The CDR3 DNA reads as TGTGCCACCAGTGATTGGGCGGGAGTCACCACAGATACGCAGTATTTT.

The V gene is TRBV27, the J gene TRBJ2-7, with 7 bases matching TRBD2. This CDR3 is 13 amino acids long. With 2 bases clipped from V and 6 bases from J, the junction kept 4 bases outside the gene matches. Germline V CDR1 and CDR2: MNHEY, SMNVEV (reference sequence). CDR3 sequence: CASSLAGDGEQYF. DNA of the CDR3: TGTGCCAGCAGTTTAGCGGGAGATGGCGAGCAGTACTTC.

This chain uses TRBV6-5 with TRBJ1-1, with a possible D match to TRBD1 (6 bases). The CDR3 totals 14 residues. Between the trimmed V and J ends, which lost 4 bases and 1 base, there was a span of 10 bases. Looked up from germline, CDR1 is MNHEY and CDR2 is SVGAGI. Written as DNA, the CDR3 is TGTGCCAGCAGTTTTGGACAGACGAACACTGAAGCTTTCTTT. Translation gives CASSFGQTNTEAFF.

Concerning this clone itself: Sequence at one end of the junction differs from germline and may be a read error. The J gene is TRBJ2-3, the V gene TRBV4-3, with 8 bases identical to TRBD2. The V gene's germline CDR1 is LGHNA and CDR2 YSLEER. This CDR3 region has 17 residues. The CDR3 spells CASSQDYPAGGTDTQYF. CDR3 nucleotides: TGCGCCAGCAGCCAAGATTATCCTGCGGGGGGCACCGATACGCAGTATTTT.

The CDR3 sequence: CSVIQEFSNYGYTF. The CDR3 region has the DNA TGCAGCGTGATACAGGAGTTTTCTAACTATGGCTACACCTTC. The rearrangement joins TRBV29-1 to TRBJ1-2; possible D gene TRBD1, 5 bases. The CDR3 covers 14 residues. In germline, CDR1 is SQVTM, CDR2 ANQGSEA. V was pared by 6 bases and J by 0 bases, with 14 bases between.

V is TRBV6-2 or TRBV6-3 and J is TRBJ1-2; 7 bases align to TRBD1. The CDR3 is made up of 15 amino acids. Germline V gene sequence: CDR1 MNHEY, CDR2 SVGEGT. The ends lost 0 bases at V and 0 bases at J; junction bases unmatched: 1. In DNA form, the CDR3 reads TGTGCCAGCAGTTACTCCGGACAGGCTAACTATGGCTACACCTTC. Amino acid sequence: CASSYSGQANYGYTF.

This sequence joins TRBV6-5 and TRBJ1-5; D might be TRBD1 (6 bases). The CDR3 runs 14 residues. Trimming took 6 bases from V and 0 from J, leaving 9 bases between them. The germline V gene has CDR1 MNHEY and CDR2 SVGAGI. The CDR3 here is CASRDRSSNQPQHF. CDR3 DNA: TGTGCCAGCAGGGACAGATCTAGCAATCAGCCCCAGCATTTT.

This chain links TRBV2 with TRBJ1-2; D possibly corresponds to TRBD1 (5 bases). The CDR3 is 14 amino acids. Germline V gene data show CDR1 as SNHLY and CDR2 as FYNNEI. Trimming shortened V by 6 bases and J by 12 bases, and 23 bases separated the two germline ends. CDR3 in amino acids: CASSAVGAPTRDTF. The DNA for the CDR3 is TGTGCCAGCAGCGCAGTAGGGGCACCCACAAGGGACACCTTC.

The chain joins TRBV9 to TRBJ2-1; 7 bases are a match to TRBD2. The CDR3 covers 15 residues. Trimming removed 3 bases from V and 7 bases from J; junction bases left unmatched: 10. The germline V gene encodes CDR1 SGDLS and CDR2 YYNGEE. CDR3 nucleotide sequence: TGTGCCAGCAGCGAAGCGGGAAGGCCAGCGAATGAGCAGTTCTTC. This codes for CASSEAGRPANEQFF. Combining the CDR3 with reference TRBV9 and TRBJ2-1 gives the whole variable domain DSGVTQTPKHLITATGQRVTLRCSPRSGDLSVYWYQQSLDQGLQFLIQYYNGEERAKGNILERFSAQQFPDLHSELNLSSLELGDSALYFCASSEAGRPANEQFFGPGTRLTVL.

Only one count was recorded for this clone. The chain is built from TRBV19 and TRBJ1-4; TRBD1 matches 7 bases. The CDR3 is 13 residues long. V was clipped by 10 bases and J by 6 bases; unmatched bases: 8. Germline CDR1 reads LNHDA; CDR2 reads SQIVND (reference sequence). CDR3 DNA: TGTGCCACCCAGACAGGGATAGATGAAAAACTGTTTTTT. Its translation: CATQTGIDEKLFF.

This chain joins TRBV19 and TRBJ1-6; possibly TRBD1 for D (5 bases). V was pared by 3 bases and J by 7 bases, with 13 bases between. Germline V gives CDR1 LNHDA, CDR2 SQIVND (reference sequence). This CDR3 is built from 15 residues. CDR3 in amino acids: CASSMDPGYNSPLHF. CDR3 nucleotides: TGTGCCAGTAGTATGGATCCAGGGTACAATTCACCCCTCCACTTT.

The V gene is TRBV4-2, the J gene TRBJ2-7; TRBD1 is a possible D gene (5 bases). CDR1 and CDR2 from the germline V gene are LGHNA and YNFKEQ. V lost 0 bases, J lost 3 bases, and 18 bases lay in between. The CDR3 covers 17 residues. This CDR3 reads CASSQDRAGRGYYEQYF. The CDR3 coding sequence is TGTGCCAGCAGCCAAGATCGGGCAGGGCGTGGATACTACGAGCAGTACTTC.

The V gene is TRBV10-2, the J gene TRBJ1-1, with a weak D call TRBD1 (6 bases). V gave up 0 bases and J gave up 4 bases, with 6 bases separating them. This CDR3 contains 13 residues. Germline V gene data show CDR1 as WSHSY and CDR2 as SAAADI. The CDR3 loop reads CASSESGATEAFF. Here the CDR3 DNA reads TGCGCCAGCAGTGAGTCGGGGGCCACTGAAGCTTTCTTT.